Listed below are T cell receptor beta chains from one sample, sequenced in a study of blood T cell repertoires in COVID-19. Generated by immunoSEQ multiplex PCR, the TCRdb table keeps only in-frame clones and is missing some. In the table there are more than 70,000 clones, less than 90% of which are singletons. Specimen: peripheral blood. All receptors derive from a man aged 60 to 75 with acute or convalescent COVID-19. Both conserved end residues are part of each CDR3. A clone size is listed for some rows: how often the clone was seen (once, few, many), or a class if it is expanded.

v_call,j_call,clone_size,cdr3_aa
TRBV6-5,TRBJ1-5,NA,CASSTGGNQPQHF
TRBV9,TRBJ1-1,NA,CASSDRTGENTEAFF
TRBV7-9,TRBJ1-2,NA,CASSSDVPGPLGYTF
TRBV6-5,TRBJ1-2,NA,CASTRRGRGYGYTF
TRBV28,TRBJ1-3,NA,CASQTGGAGNTIYF
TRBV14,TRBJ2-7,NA,CASSQRTGTGGYEQYF
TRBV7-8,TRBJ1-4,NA,CASSPRDRENEKLFF
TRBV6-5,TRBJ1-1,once,CASSTDRFYTEAFF
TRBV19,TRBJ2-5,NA,CASSSRRKHAQYF
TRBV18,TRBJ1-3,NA,CASSLKTGGAGGNTIYF
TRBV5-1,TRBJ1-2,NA,CASSGTGLGNGYTF
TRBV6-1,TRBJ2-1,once,CASSEWTSGSSYNEQFF
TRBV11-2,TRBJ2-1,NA,CASSRGAAYNEQFF
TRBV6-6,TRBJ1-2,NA,CASRGGKPPNYGYTF
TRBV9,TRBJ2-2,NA,CASSLGAGGPNTGELFF
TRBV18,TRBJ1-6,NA,CASSPLRDNSPLHF
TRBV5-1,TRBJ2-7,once,CASSLDGFGGEQYF
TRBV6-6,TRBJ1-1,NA,CASSQQTGYGEAFF
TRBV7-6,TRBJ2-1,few,CASSSSAGGLGEQFF
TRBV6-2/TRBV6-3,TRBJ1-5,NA,CASSSDRGTVWANQPQHF
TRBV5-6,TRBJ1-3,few,CASSLNRHGNTIYF
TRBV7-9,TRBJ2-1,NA,CASRPLATTGNEQFF
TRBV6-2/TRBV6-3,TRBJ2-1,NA,CASSYPDEQFF
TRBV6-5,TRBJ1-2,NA,CASSPGAGTNYGYTF
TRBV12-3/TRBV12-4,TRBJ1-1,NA,CASSPGQMLAFF
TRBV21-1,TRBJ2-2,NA,CASSKDRGGWSTGELFF
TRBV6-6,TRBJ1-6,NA,CASSQGASSYNSPLHF
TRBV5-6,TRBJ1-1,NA,CASSLLFLPTGTEAFF
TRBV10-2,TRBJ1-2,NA,CASSESGDRAYGYTF
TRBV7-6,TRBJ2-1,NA,CASSFSGRADEQFF
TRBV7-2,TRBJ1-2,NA,CASSLAGGPVLYGYTF
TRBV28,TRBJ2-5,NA,CASSSPGGPGIQETQYF
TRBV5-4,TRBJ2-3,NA,CASSLDSGSTDTQYF
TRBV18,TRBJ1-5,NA,CASTMGQPNQPQHF
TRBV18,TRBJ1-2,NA,CASSPPLGRSGGYTF
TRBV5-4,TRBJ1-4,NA,CASSSQEGAHEKLFF
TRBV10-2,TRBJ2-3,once,CASSDLADSTDTQYF
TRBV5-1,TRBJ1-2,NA,CASSPNQGAPGGYTF
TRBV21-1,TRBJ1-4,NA,CASSNGHFLNEKLFF
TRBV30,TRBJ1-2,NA,CAWSVRATLRSGYTF
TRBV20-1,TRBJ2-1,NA,CSASGLYEQFF
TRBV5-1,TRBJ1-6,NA,CASSLRDRDSPLHF
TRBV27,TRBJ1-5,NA,CASSSLGQFSNQPQHF
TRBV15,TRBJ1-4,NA,CATSNKFQGMGEKLFF
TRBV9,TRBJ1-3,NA,CASSLNPTGTGQGNTIYF
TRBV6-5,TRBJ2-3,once,CASSYAGLITDTQYF
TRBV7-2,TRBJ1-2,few,CASSQTGLYGYTF
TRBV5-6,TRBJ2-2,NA,CASSRDFGGGADGELFF
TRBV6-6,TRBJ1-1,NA,CASSSNMYPEAFF
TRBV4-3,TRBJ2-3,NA,CASSPSPSGTDTQYF
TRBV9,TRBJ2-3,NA,CASSVGGDRTYTQYF
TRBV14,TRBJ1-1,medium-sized,CASSQSPGGTAFF
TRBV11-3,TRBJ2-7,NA,CASSVDRGYEQYF
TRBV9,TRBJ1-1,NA,CASKNPGANTEAFF
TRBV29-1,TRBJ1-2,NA,CSPPRDRGLYGYTF
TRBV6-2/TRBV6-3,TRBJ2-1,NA,CASSSLTSGEQFF